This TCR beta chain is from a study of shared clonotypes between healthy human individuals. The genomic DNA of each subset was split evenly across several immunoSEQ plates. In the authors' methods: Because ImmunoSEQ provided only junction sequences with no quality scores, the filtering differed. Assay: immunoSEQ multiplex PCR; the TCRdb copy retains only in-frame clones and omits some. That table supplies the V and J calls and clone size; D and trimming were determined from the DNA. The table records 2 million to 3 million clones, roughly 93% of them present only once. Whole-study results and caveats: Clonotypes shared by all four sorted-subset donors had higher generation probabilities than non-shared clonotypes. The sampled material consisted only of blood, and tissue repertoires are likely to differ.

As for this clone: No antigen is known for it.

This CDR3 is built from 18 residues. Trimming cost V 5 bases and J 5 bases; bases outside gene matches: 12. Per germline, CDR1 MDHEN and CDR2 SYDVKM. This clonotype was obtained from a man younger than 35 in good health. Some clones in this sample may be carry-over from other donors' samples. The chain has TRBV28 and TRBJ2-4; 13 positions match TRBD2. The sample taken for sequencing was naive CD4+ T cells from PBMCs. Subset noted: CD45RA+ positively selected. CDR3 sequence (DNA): TGTGCCAGCAGTAAACTAGCGGGAGGGCCATATCCCCAAAACATTCAGTACTTC. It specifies CASSKLAGGPYPQNIQYF.